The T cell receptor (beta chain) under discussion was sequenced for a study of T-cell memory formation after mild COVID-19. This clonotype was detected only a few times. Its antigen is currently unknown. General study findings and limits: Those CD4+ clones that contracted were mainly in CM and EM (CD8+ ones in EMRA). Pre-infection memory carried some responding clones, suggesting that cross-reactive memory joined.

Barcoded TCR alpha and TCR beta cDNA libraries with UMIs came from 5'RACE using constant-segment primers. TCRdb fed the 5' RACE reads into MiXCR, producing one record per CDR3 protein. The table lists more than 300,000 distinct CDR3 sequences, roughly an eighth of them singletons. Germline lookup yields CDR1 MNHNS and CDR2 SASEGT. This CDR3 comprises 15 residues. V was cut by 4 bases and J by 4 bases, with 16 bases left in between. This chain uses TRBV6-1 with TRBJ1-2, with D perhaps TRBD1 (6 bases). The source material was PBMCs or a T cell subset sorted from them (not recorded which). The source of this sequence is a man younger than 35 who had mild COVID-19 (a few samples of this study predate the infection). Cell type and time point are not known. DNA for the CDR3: TGTGCCAGCAGTGCCCCCGCGGGGGCTAGCTATGGCTACACCTTC. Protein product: CASSAPAGASYGYTF.